There are a few counts of the clone carrying this T cell receptor (beta chain). The antigen is not known. The data belong to a study of response to subunit inactivated influenza vaccine. Study-wide findings and caveats: Authors proposed each seasonal influenza vaccination draws in few new T cells.

MiXCR was run by TCRdb on the RT-PCR reads, yielding one entry per CDR3 protein. This sample has around 750,000 distinct CDR3 sequences; less than 25% occur once, and the top ten carry roughly a tenth. CDR1 is SGHTA, CDR2 FQGNSA, per germline. CDR3 length equals 16 residues. V was shortened by 0 bases and J by 7 bases, with 16 bases between the two germline ends. V usage is TRBV7-2 and J usage is TRBJ2-1; a possible D gene is TRBD2 (6 bases). The clonotype comes from a man in his fifties or sixties who received an inactivated influenza vaccine. The starting material was PBMCs from blood, obtained more than 4 days after vaccination. CDR3: CASSLARTNSGNEQFF. In DNA form, the CDR3 reads TGTGCCAGCAGCTTAGCTCGGACTAACTCGGGGAATGAGCAGTTCTTC.